A single sample gave rise to the 32 T cell receptor beta chains below, sequenced in a study of T cell repertoires in cytomegalovirus infection. TCRdb re-derived calls from the reads in MiXCR, one entry per CDR3 protein. The sample holds 200,000 to 300,000 distinct CDR3 sequences, around 12% seen once. Sequenced sample: PBMCs. The receptors here all came from a human donor in good health (CMV status not recorded). Some clones in this sample may be carry-over from other donors' samples.

J is TRBJ2-1 and V is TRBV5-5, with D possibly TRBD1 on 5 matching bases. Trimming shortened V by 0 bases and J by 8 bases, and 15 bases separated the two germline ends. The CDR3 is 15 amino acids. Germline V gives CDR1 SGHKS, CDR2 YYEKEE (reference sequence). The DNA of the CDR3 is TGTGCCAGCAGCTTGGGGCAGGGTTGGGCATATGAGCAGTTCTTC. Translation gives CASSLGQGWAYEQFF.

This clonotype was detected many times. The chain is built from TRBV4-2 and TRBJ1-2; no reliable D call. V lost 0 bases and J 3 bases, leaving 14 bases between the germline ends. Germline CDR1 and CDR2: LGHNA and YNFKEQ. CDR3 length: 16 residues. The CDR3 DNA is TGTGCCAGCAGCCAAGAAGTAAGAAACAGCGACTATGGCTACACCTTC. It codes for CASSQEVRNSDYGYTF.

Ten or more counts support this clonotype. This chain links TRBV28 with TRBJ1-1; no clear D. The germline CDR1 and CDR2 sequences are MDHEN and SYDVKM. The ends were cut back, 1 base at V and 3 bases at J, with 6 bases in the middle. The CDR3 consists of 13 residues. The CDR3 nucleotides read TGTGCCAGCAGTTTATTGAGGGACACTGAAGCTTTCTTT. Protein sequence: CASSLLRDTEAFF. Drawing the rest from reference TRBV28 and TRBJ1-1, the complete variable domain is DVKVTQSSRYLVKRTGEKVFLECVQDMDHENMFWYRQDPGLGLRLIYFSYDVKMKEKGDIPEGYSVSREKKERFSLILESASTNQTSMYLCASSLLRDTEAFFGQGTRLTVV.

The chain recombines TRBV19 with TRBJ1-2; TRBD1 might be the D (5 bases). This CDR3 region has 17 residues. Trimming cost V 5 bases and J 0 bases, with 19 bases left between them. Germline CDR1 is LNHDA and CDR2 is SQIVND (reference sequence). As DNA, the CDR3 is TGTGCCAGTAGTTTCCGAGGGACCTCGTTAGCTAACTATGGCTACACCTTC. Amino acid sequence: CASSFRGTSLANYGYTF.

The CDR3 sequence: CASSPGVFADTQYF. The CDR3 coding sequence is TGTGCCAGCAGCCCAGGGGTTTTCGCAGATACGCAGTATTTT. J is TRBJ2-3 and V is TRBV5-4; D may be TRBD1 (6 bases). CDR1 is SGHNT, CDR2 YYREEE, per germline (reference sequence). This CDR3 contains 14 residues. Trimming removed 4 bases at V and 4 bases at J, with 13 bases between.

This clonotype showed up many times. The chain recombines TRBV7-8 with TRBJ1-4; D is possibly TRBD1 (6 bases). V lost 0 bases to trimming and J lost 0 bases, with 11 bases between them. This CDR3 is 17 amino acids long. The germline V gene has CDR1 SGHVS and CDR2 FQNEAQ. CDR3 coding DNA: TGTGCCAGCAGCTTAGCAGGCACAGGGCCAACTAATGAAAAACTGTTTTTT. Protein: CASSLAGTGPTNEKLFF.

This CDR3 is CASSSSVRGTTDTQYF. In DNA form, the CDR3 reads TGTGCCAGCAGCTCCTCGGTGCGGGGGACGACAGATACGCAGTATTTT. J is TRBJ2-3 and V is TRBV5-4; 7 nucleotides match TRBD2. Looked up from germline, CDR1 is SGHNT and CDR2 is YYREEE (reference sequence). V trimming: 3 bases; J trimming: 3 bases; junction bases outside the gene matches: 10. CDR3 length: 16 residues.

This clonotype was observed many times. The J gene is TRBJ2-5, the V gene TRBV7-2; D not resolved. The germline V gene encodes CDR1 SGHTA and CDR2 FQGNSA. This CDR3 region has 15 residues. Trimming removed 1 base from V and 1 base from J, with 10 bases in between. This CDR3 reads CASSLGGNSQETQYF. CDR3 bases: TGTGCCAGCAGCTTAGGAGGCAACAGCCAAGAGACCCAGTACTTC. Combining the CDR3 with reference TRBV7-2 and TRBJ2-5 gives the whole variable domain GAGVSQSPSNKVTEKGKDVELRCDPISGHTALYWYRQSLGQGLEFLIYFQGNSAPDKSGLPSDRFSAERTGGSVSTLTIQRTQQEDSAVYLCASSLGGNSQETQYFGPGTRLLVL.

This clonotype was seen a handful of times. This chain joins TRBV5-1 and TRBJ2-3; TRBD2 matches at 7 bases. This CDR3 is 14 amino acids long. The V and J ends lost 0 bases and 6 bases, in that order; junction bases with no gene match: 4. Germline CDR1 SGHRS, CDR2 YFSETQ. The CDR3 reads CASSLELARDTQYF. For the CDR3, the DNA is TGCGCCAGCAGCTTGGAACTAGCGAGGGATACGCAGTATTTT.

This clonotype occurred many times. V and J are TRBV6-2 or TRBV6-3 and TRBJ2-1; 14 bases are a match to TRBD2. The CDR3 covers 18 residues. Germline CDR1 and CDR2: MNHEY and SVGEGT. V gave up 2 bases and J gave up 4 bases; unmatched junction bases: 7. CDR3 loop: CASSYLGTSGSSYNEQFF. CDR3 nucleotides: TGTGCCAGCAGTTACCTAGGGACTAGCGGGAGTTCTTACAATGAGCAGTTCTTC.

In this sample, this clonotype turned up many times. The gene calls are TRBV14 and TRBJ2-7, with 7 bases identical to TRBD2. CDR1 and CDR2 from the germline V gene are SGHDN and FVKESK. There are 12 residues in the CDR3. Unmatched junction bases numbered 2, after V lost 0 bases and J lost 9 bases. CDR3 region: CASSQEIAGQYF. CDR3 nucleotide sequence: TGTGCCAGCAGCCAAGAGATAGCGGGGCAGTACTTC.

This clonotype has ten or more counts. Here the CDR3 reads CASGLTDSRHTQYF. The DNA of the CDR3 is TGTGCTAGTGGCCTAACTGACAGTCGGCATACGCAGTATTTT. The V gene is TRBV12-5, the J gene TRBJ2-3; a weak D match, TRBD1 (5 bases). This CDR3 comprises 14 residues. Trimming pared 6 bases from V and 7 bases from J, leaving 17 bases between. In germline, CDR1 is LGHNT, CDR2 FRNRAP.

This clonotype appeared many times. The rearrangement joins TRBV11-2 to TRBJ1-3, with D unclear. Germline V gene lookup returns CDR1 SGHAT and CDR2 FQNNGV. CDR3 length: 12 amino acids. With 0 bases removed from V and 8 bases from J, the gap between germline ends came to 5 bases. In DNA form, the CDR3 reads TGTGCCAGCAGCTTAGAGGCTGACACCATATATTTT. This translates into CASSLEADTIYF.

This clonotype was observed a single time. This may arise from a read error, as a much more abundant clone is one base away. The chain couples TRBV4-3 to TRBJ2-5; D ambiguous. With 3 bases removed from V and 1 base from J, the gap between germline ends came to 12 bases. The CDR3 is made up of 15 amino acids. In germline, CDR1 is LGHNA, CDR2 YSLEER. The CDR3 loop is CASSQQHITQETQYF. CDR3 sequence (DNA): TGCGCCAGCAGCCAGCAGCATATAACCCAAGAGACCCAGTACTTC.

The CDR3 DNA is TGTGCCAGCAGCTTGCGGTGGAGAGCAGGGGGCCCCGTTGACTATGGCTACACCTTC. As protein: CASSLRWRAGGPVDYGYTF. The rearrangement uses TRBV5-5 and TRBJ1-2; 8 nucleotides align to TRBD1. The V gene end was trimmed by 1 base and the J gene end by 3 bases; junction bases not matched to a gene: 17. The CDR3 runs 19 residues. CDR1 is SGHKS and CDR2 is YYEKEE in the germline V gene (reference sequence).

This clonotype was found many times. The chain joins TRBV9 to TRBJ2-2, with 7 bases that match TRBD2. The V gene's germline CDR1 is SGDLS and CDR2 YYNGEE. This CDR3 region has 16 residues. J gave up 1 base and V 4 bases, and 7 bases lay outside the gene matches. The CDR3 sequence: CASSRVASGNTGELFF. DNA for the CDR3: TGTGCCAGCAGCCGGGTGGCTAGCGGGAACACCGGGGAGCTGTTTTTT.

This chain uses TRBV7-4 with TRBJ1-5; D is perhaps TRBD1 (5 bases). The CDR3 consists of 15 residues. With 4 bases removed from V and 1 base from J, the gap between germline ends came to 11 bases. The V gene's germline CDR1 is SGHVT and CDR2 SQSDAQ. Written as DNA, the CDR3 is TGTGCCAGCAGCTCCGGGGCCGGGAGCAATCAGCCCCAGCATTTT. Its translation is CASSSGAGSNQPQHF.

This clonotype showed up just a few times. CDR3 loop: CSVENPSYNEQFF. CDR3 DNA: TGCAGCGTTGAAAATCCCAGCTACAATGAGCAGTTCTTC. V gene TRBV29-1 combines with J gene TRBJ2-1; D not certain. This CDR3 spans 13 amino acids. Trimming shortened V by 2 bases and J by 3 bases, and 8 bases separated the two germline ends. CDR1 SQVTM and CDR2 ANQGSEA come from the germline V gene.

This clonotype was detected only a few times. The chain employs TRBV5-1 and TRBJ2-1; D gene unclear. This CDR3 has 12 residues. With 1 base removed from V and 6 bases from J, the gap between germline ends came to 5 bases. From germline, CDR1 is SGHRS and CDR2 YFSETQ. The CDR3 DNA is TGCGCCAGCAGCTTGACGGGCAATGAGCAGTTCTTC. It encodes CASSLTGNEQFF.

The rearrangement uses TRBV5-1 and TRBJ2-1, with 8 bases fitting TRBD1. Germline V CDR1 and CDR2: SGHRS, YFSETQ. This CDR3 is built from 15 residues. V trimming: 4 bases; J trimming: 2 bases; junction bases outside the gene matches: 5. In nucleotides, the CDR3 is TGCGCCAGCAGCGTGGGGGACAGGACCTACAATGAGCAGTTCTTC. Translating it yields CASSVGDRTYNEQFF.

This clonotype has ten or more counts. V usage is TRBV7-2 and J usage is TRBJ2-3; possibly TRBD2 for D (6 bases). CDR3 length: 12 residues. CDR1 is SGHTA and CDR2 is FQGNSA in the germline V gene. V was shortened by 7 bases and J by 6 bases, with 11 bases between the two germline ends. Here the CDR3 DNA reads TGTGCCAGCACCACTAGCTCCGATACGCAGTATTTT. Its protein is CASTTSSDTQYF.

With respect to this clonotype: A single base separates this from a much larger clone, so it may be a read error. The V and J genes are TRBV7-2 and TRBJ2-1, with D possibly TRBD1 on 7 matching bases. The CDR3 consists of 16 residues. V was trimmed by 1 base and J by 7 bases, leaving 17 bases between them. Germline V lookup: CDR1 SGHTA, CDR2 FQGNSA. The CDR3 DNA follows: TGTGCCAGCAGCTTAGTTTCTAGCGAGGGGGCGAATGAGCAGTTCTTC. Its protein is CASSLVSSEGANEQFF. The whole variable domain, remainder taken from reference TRBV7-2 and TRBJ2-1, is GAGVSQSPSNKVTEKGKDVELRCDPISGHTALYWYRQSLGQGLEFLIYFQGNSAPDKSGLPSDRFSAERTGGSVSTLTIQRTQQEDSAVYLCASSLVSSEGANEQFFGPGTRLTVL.

The rearrangement joins TRBV4-3 to TRBJ2-1; 10 bases are a match to TRBD2. Germline loops: CDR1 LGHNA, CDR2 YSLEER. J gave up 7 bases and V 0 bases, and 6 bases lay outside the gene matches. The CDR3 sequence is 16 residues long. The CDR3 coding sequence is TGCGCCAGCAGCCAAGACCTAGCGGGGGCCCTTAATGAGCAGTTCTTC. Amino acids: CASSQDLAGALNEQFF.

This clonotype was counted ten times or more. V gene TRBV28 combines with J gene TRBJ2-7; D perhaps matches TRBD2 (6 bases). Trimming shortened V by 6 bases and J by 7 bases, and 19 bases separated the two germline ends. Germline V gives CDR1 MDHEN, CDR2 SYDVKM. CDR3 length equals 14 residues. The CDR3 bases are TGTGCCAGCAGAGCCGGACCGGATGCGGGGGAGCAGTACTTC. It encodes CASRAGPDAGEQYF.

At least ten counts were recorded for this clonotype. This chain connects TRBV28 to TRBJ1-1; D is undetermined. The germline CDR1 and CDR2 sequences are MDHEN and SYDVKM. The CDR3 totals 14 residues. Here the CDR3 DNA reads TGTGGCACCTCAAGTTCAGTCTCGGCCACTGAAGCTTTCTTT. It translates to CGTSSSVSATEAFF.

The chain employs TRBV5-4 and TRBJ2-3; a weak D match, TRBD1 (7 bases). Per germline, CDR1 SGHNT and CDR2 YYREEE (reference sequence). V was cut by 2 bases and J by 4 bases, with 14 bases left in between. CDR3 length: 15 residues. CDR3 protein: CASSFGGGGPDTQYF. The DNA of the CDR3 is TGTGCCAGCAGCTTTGGTGGAGGGGGCCCAGATACGCAGTATTTT.

This clonotype turned up a few times. This rearrangement joins TRBV19 to TRBJ1-2; D uncertain. Per the germline V gene, CDR1 is LNHDA and CDR2 is SQIVND (reference sequence). Trimming left V 4 bases short and J 4 bases short, with 22 bases between. This CDR3 comprises 17 residues. For the CDR3, the DNA is TGTGCCAGTAGTAGAGGGCTGGGGAGAGGGAGTACCTATGGCTACACCTTC. This codes for CASSRGLGRGSTYGYTF.

The V call is TRBV28, the J call TRBJ2-7; 8 nucleotides align to TRBD2. V lost 2 bases to trimming and J lost 0 bases; unmatched junction nucleotides: 3. Germline V gene lookup returns CDR1 MDHEN and CDR2 SYDVKM. The CDR3 runs 15 residues. The CDR3 coding sequence is TGTGCCAGCAGTTTAGATACTAGCGGCTCCTACGAGCAGTACTTC. Translating gives CASSLDTSGSYEQYF.

There are many counts of this clonotype. The chain uses TRBV4-3 and TRBJ2-1; 8 bases align to TRBD2. V lost 0 bases to trimming and J lost 2 bases; unmatched junction nucleotides: 3. The CDR3 covers 16 residues. Per germline, CDR1 LGHNA and CDR2 YSLEER. In nucleotides, the CDR3 is TGCGCCAGCAGCCAAGATCCAGCGGGGGCCTACAATGAGCAGTTCTTC. Its protein is CASSQDPAGAYNEQFF.

This clonotype was seen at least ten times. The chain has TRBV25-1 and TRBJ1-4; D is ambiguous. The V gene's germline CDR1 is MGHDK and CDR2 SYGVNS. The CDR3 is 14 residues long. V lost 3 bases and J 6 bases, leaving 11 bases between the germline ends. DNA for the CDR3: TGTGCCAGCAGTGAGAGTTCCGCGGATGAAAAACTGTTTTTT. This codes for CASSESSADEKLFF. Using reference TRBV25-1 and TRBJ1-4 for the parts outside the CDR3, the full variable domain is EADIYQTPRYLVIGTGKKITLECSQTMGHDKMYWYQQDPGMELHLIHYSYGVNSTEKGDLSSESTVSRIRTEHFPLTLESARPSHTSQYLCASSESSADEKLFFGSGTQLSVL.

Many counts were recorded for this clonotype. V gene TRBV7-8 combines with J gene TRBJ2-7; possibly TRBD2 for D (5 bases). Germline V gene data show CDR1 as SGHVS and CDR2 as FQNEAQ. V was trimmed by 4 bases and J by 7 bases, leaving 17 bases between them. This CDR3 is built from 14 residues. The CDR3: CASSSASLGVEQYF. CDR3 bases: TGTGCCAGCAGCTCCGCCTCGCTGGGAGTGGAGCAGTACTTC.

This clonotype occurred many times. The V and J genes are TRBV7-2 and TRBJ2-3; D ambiguous. This CDR3 contains 14 residues. V gave up 5 bases and J gave up 2 bases, with 11 bases separating them. Germline V gene data show CDR1 as SGHTA and CDR2 as FQGNSA. CDR3 amino acids: CASSLDHYTDTQYF. Written as DNA, the CDR3 is TGTGCCAGCAGCCTAGACCATTACACAGATACGCAGTATTTT.